The next 32 T cell receptor beta chains were all read from a single sample in a study of vaccination and CD4 T cells after COVID-19. At the Johns Hopkins FTIC core, DNA taken from cultured CD4+ T cells was sequenced by way of the Oncomine TCR Beta short-read assay. TCRdb reprocessed the PCR reads with MiXCR, giving one entry per CDR3 protein. This table holds more than 9,000 distinct CDR3 sequences, about 30% found once. Indicated treatment: approximately 11-day PBMC culture with coronavirus spike peptide pools or control peptides (ViraFEST assay). Their cognate antigens are unknown. Material: cultured CD4+ T cells from blood. The receptors were sampled from a human donor with COVID-19.

By sample share, this clonotype is medium-sized. J is TRBJ1-6 and V is TRBV7-2; the D is unclear. Germline CDR1 is SGHTA and CDR2 is FQGNSA. CDR3 length: 14 residues. Trimming removed 1 base at V and 8 bases at J, with 9 bases between. The CDR3 DNA is TGTGCCAGCAGCTTAGAAGGGTTCGATTCACCCCTCCACTTT. Its protein product is CASSLEGFDSPLHF.

This sequence joins TRBV6-4 and TRBJ1-1; D gene ambiguous. V dropped 6 bases and J dropped 0 bases, with 8 bases sitting between them. Germline CDR1 and CDR2: MRHNA and SNTAGT. The CDR3 runs 13 residues. CDR3 loop: CASSDGLNTEAFF. The CDR3 nucleotides read TGTGCCAGCAGCGACGGATTGAACACTGAAGCTTTCTTT.

A few counts support this clonotype. The rearrangement uses TRBV7-3 and TRBJ2-3; 8 nucleotides align to TRBD2. After removal of 2 bases from V and 2 bases from J, the junction contained 6 bases not matched to a gene. Germline CDR1 SGHTA, CDR2 FQGTGA. The CDR3 runs 16 residues. The CDR3 nucleotides are TGTGCCAGCAGCTTACGGGCGGGGGGCCTCACAGATACGCAGTATTTT. Translating gives CASSLRAGGLTDTQYF.

In DNA, the CDR3 is TGCAGTGCTAGAAGTGGGGATGAGCCCCAGCATTTT. It yields the protein CSARSGDEPQHF. The chain recombines TRBV20-1 with TRBJ1-5; D is uncertain. V was clipped by 2 bases and J by 8 bases, with 10 bases between them. Looked up from germline, CDR1 is DFQATT and CDR2 is SNEGSKA (reference sequence). The CDR3 runs 12 residues.

The sample holds a few counts of this clonotype. V usage is TRBV24-1 and J usage is TRBJ2-2; 11 bases fit TRBD1. CDR3 length: 16 amino acids. Trimming cost V 6 bases and J 5 bases; bases outside gene matches: 7. Germline CDR1 and CDR2: KGHDR and SFDVKD. CDR3 protein: CATSSHGTGGTGELFF. The CDR3 DNA reads TGTGCCACCAGTTCGCACGGGACAGGGGGGACCGGGGAGCTGTTTTTT.

The rearrangement links TRBV11-3 to TRBJ2-7, with TRBD2 matching over 8 bases. The V gene's germline CDR1 is SGHNT and CDR2 YENEEA. This CDR3 contains 14 residues. V shed 6 bases and J 4 bases; nucleotides not matched to a gene: 8. The CDR3 DNA follows: TGTGCCAGCAGTTCGGGGGGGACGCGGTACGAGCAGTACTTC. This codes for CASSSGGTRYEQYF. Variable domain in full (rest from reference TRBV11-3 and TRBJ2-7): EAGVVQSPRYKIIEKKQPVAFWCNPISGHNTLYWYLQNLGQGPELLIRYENEEAVDDSQLPKDRFSAERLKGVDSTLKIQPAELGDSAVYLCASSSGGTRYEQYFGPGTRLTVT.

By frequency in the sample, this clonotype is large. The chain has TRBV2 and TRBJ2-5; 8 nucleotides agree with TRBD2. J gave up 6 bases and V 2 bases, and 11 bases lay outside the gene matches. The CDR3 covers 16 residues. The germline V gene has CDR1 SNHLY and CDR2 FYNNEI. This CDR3 reads CASSETPGSGAKTQYF. The CDR3 region has the DNA TGTGCCAGCAGTGAAACCCCGGGTAGCGGGGCAAAGACCCAGTACTTC.

This chain uses TRBV5-1 with TRBJ2-5, with TRBD1 identical over 7 bases. The CDR3 sequence is 17 residues long. CDR1 and CDR2 from the germline V gene are SGHRS and YFSETQ. Losses at the gene ends were 6 bases for V and 2 bases for J; bases not matched to a gene: 16. CDR3 protein: CASKRAGRGSLQETQYF. CDR3 nucleotide sequence: TGCGCCAGCAAAAGGGCGGGCAGGGGGTCACTTCAAGAGACCCAGTACTTC.

This clonotype came up a few times. The V gene is TRBV25-1, the J gene TRBJ1-1; the match to TRBD1 covers 10 bases. The CDR3 is 15 amino acids. V gave up 7 bases and J gave up 0 bases; unmatched junction bases: 5. CDR1 and CDR2 (germline): MGHDK, SYGVNS. CDR3 DNA sequence: TGTGCCAGCACCCGGGACAGGGGATTGAACACTGAAGCTTTCTTT. It encodes CASTRDRGLNTEAFF. The variable domain in full, with the rest retrieved from reference TRBV25-1 and TRBJ1-1, is EADIYQTPRYLVIGTGKKITLECSQTMGHDKMYWYQQDPGMELHLIHYSYGVNSTEKGDLSSESTVSRIRTEHFPLTLESARPSHTSQYLCASTRDRGLNTEAFFGQGTRLTVV.

The chain recombines TRBV7-9 with TRBJ1-1; 7 bases match TRBD1. Unmatched junction bases numbered 1, after V lost 1 base and J lost 8 bases. CDR1 and CDR2 (germline): SEHNR, FQNEAQ (reference sequence). CDR3 length equals 12 residues. CDR3 region: CASSLETGEAFF. In DNA, the CDR3 is TGTGCCAGCAGCTTAGAGACAGGGGAAGCTTTCTTT.

This sequence joins TRBV2 and TRBJ1-3; no clear D. Trimming took off 4 bases at V and 4 bases at J, with 17 bases between the two ends. CDR1 SNHLY and CDR2 FYNNEI come from the germline V gene. This CDR3 has 16 amino acids. CDR3 region: CASSGDLPRSGNTIYF. CDR3 sequence (DNA): TGTGCCAGCAGTGGCGATCTACCTCGGTCCGGAAACACCATATATTTT.

This clonotype was observed a single time. V is TRBV19 and J is TRBJ2-3; 9 bases agree with TRBD1. This CDR3 is 17 amino acids long. Losses at the gene ends were 3 bases for V and 2 bases for J; bases not matched to a gene: 9. Germline CDR1 reads LNHDA; CDR2 reads SQIVND (reference sequence). CDR3 nucleotides: TGTGCCAGTAGTATTCGTCAGGGACAGGGAATCACAGATACGCAGTATTTT. Residues: CASSIRQGQGITDTQYF.

This clonotype came up a few times. This chain uses TRBV15 with TRBJ2-5; D might be TRBD1 (6 bases). Germline CDR1 is LNHNV and CDR2 is YYDKDF (reference sequence). There are 13 residues in the CDR3. The V end was cut by 4 bases, the J end by 2 bases, with 8 bases between. The CDR3 region has the DNA TGTGCCACCAGCATCGGACAGCAAGAGACCCAGTACTTC. Protein: CATSIGQQETQYF.

This clonotype turned up a few times. This chain links TRBV28 with TRBJ1-2, with 7 bases aligning to TRBD1. The V and J ends lost 3 bases and 5 bases, in that order; junction bases with no gene match: 6. Germline loops: CDR1 MDHEN, CDR2 SYDVKM. This CDR3 is 14 amino acids long. CDR3 sequence: CASSFGDRAYGYTF. The CDR3 bases are TGTGCCAGCAGTTTTGGCGACAGGGCATATGGCTACACCTTC.

The chain uses TRBV20-1 and TRBJ2-5; 9 nucleotides line up with TRBD1. Germline CDR1 DFQATT, CDR2 SNEGSKA (reference sequence). V lost 6 bases and J lost 1; bases outside the gene matches: 9. The CDR3 is 15 residues long. In nucleotides, the CDR3 is TGCAGTGCCCCGACCTACAGGGGGCCCCAAGAGACCCAGTACTTC. It codes for CSAPTYRGPQETQYF.

This clonotype has more than one count but fewer than ten. This sequence joins TRBV20-1 and TRBJ2-1; D remains ambiguous. Trimming took off 2 bases at V and 6 bases at J, with 5 bases between the two ends. Germline V gene data show CDR1 as DFQATT and CDR2 as SNEGSKA (reference sequence). This CDR3 contains 11 residues. The CDR3 region is CSARPFNEQFF. CDR3 DNA sequence: TGCAGTGCTAGACCCTTCAATGAGCAGTTCTTC.

This clonotype was seen just once. J is TRBJ1-6 and V is TRBV7-2; D may be TRBD1 (5 bases). Trimming took 1 base from V and 14 from J, leaving 12 bases between them. CDR1 is SGHTA, CDR2 FQGNSA, per germline. This CDR3 comprises 13 residues. CDR3 sequence: CASSLVGRVTLHF. Here the CDR3 DNA reads TGTGCCAGCAGCTTAGTTGGCAGGGTAACCCTCCACTTT.

The CDR3 nucleotides read TGTGCCAGCAGCTTAGCGCTAGCGGGGGACACAGATACGCAGTATTTT. As protein: CASSLALAGDTDTQYF. V is TRBV11-2 and J is TRBJ2-3, with 10 bases fitting TRBD2. The germline CDR1 and CDR2 sequences are SGHAT and FQNNGV. V lost 1 base and J lost 2; bases outside the gene matches: 3. CDR3 length equals 16 residues.

Only a few counts were recorded for this clonotype. The chain combines TRBV10-1 with TRBJ2-1; 10 bases are shared with TRBD2. This CDR3 has 15 residues. J lost 3 bases, V lost 2 bases, and 1 base had no gene match. CDR1 WNHNN and CDR2 SYGVQD come from the germline V gene (reference sequence). For the CDR3, the DNA is TGCGCCAGCAGTGAGCGGACTAGCGGCTACAATGAGCAGTTCTTC. It is translated as CASSERTSGYNEQFF.

There are a few counts of this clonotype. The chain links TRBV2 to TRBJ1-5, with TRBD1 matching over 10 bases. Germline assignment: CDR1 SNHLY and CDR2 FYNNEI. Losses at the gene ends were 6 bases for V and 3 bases for J; bases not matched to a gene: 5. This CDR3 region has 15 residues. The CDR3, as DNA: TGTGCCAGCAGGGGGACAGGGGCGAACAATCAGCCCCAGCATTTT. Protein product: CASRGTGANNQPQHF.

This clonotype was detected only a few times. The rearrangement links TRBV10-3 to TRBJ2-7; D not resolved. V was trimmed by 8 bases and J by 3 bases, leaving 14 bases between them. Germline V gene data show CDR1 as ENHRY and CDR2 as SYGVKD. This CDR3 has 13 residues. The CDR3 here is CAIQPTSGYEQYF. The CDR3 DNA reads as TGTGCCATCCAACCGACATCGGGCTACGAGCAGTACTTC.

There are a few counts of this clonotype. Here the CDR3 DNA reads TGTGCCAGCAGCTTCGAGGGCCTCCAAGAGACCCAGTACTTC. The encoded protein is CASSFEGLQETQYF. The V gene is TRBV5-4, the J gene TRBJ2-5, with D tentatively TRBD2 (5 bases). The CDR3 is made up of 14 amino acids. V gave up 2 bases and J gave up 1 base, with 9 bases separating them. CDR1 is SGHNT and CDR2 is YYREEE in the germline V gene (reference sequence).

The CDR3 here is CASSQTGTGKVGELFF. CDR3 nucleotides: TGTGCCAGCAGCCAAACCGGGACAGGGAAGGTCGGGGAGCTGTTTTTT. The chain is built from TRBV7-8 and TRBJ2-2, with TRBD1 identical over 9 bases. The germline V gene encodes CDR1 SGHVS and CDR2 FQNEAQ. This CDR3 has 16 residues. After removal of 5 bases from V and 7 bases from J, the junction contained 11 bases not matched to a gene.

This chain joins TRBV27 and TRBJ2-4; no firm D call. The CDR3 runs 13 residues. CDR1 is MNHEY, CDR2 SMNVEV, per germline (reference sequence). V dropped 8 bases and J dropped 6 bases, with 14 bases sitting between them. CDR3 DNA sequence: TGTGCCAGCGGCCCGGCCCCACGAAACATTCAGTACTTC. Its translation is CASGPAPRNIQYF.

The genes are TRBV29-1 and TRBJ1-1, with TRBD1 identical over 8 bases. CDR1 SQVTM and CDR2 ANQGSEA come from the germline V gene. V shed 8 bases and J 1 base; nucleotides not matched to a gene: 6. The CDR3 runs to 13 residues. The CDR3 sequence: CSLRQGKNTEAFF. The CDR3 nucleotides read TGCAGCCTTAGACAGGGGAAGAACACTGAAGCTTTCTTT.

This CDR3 is CASSPREETQYF. DNA for the CDR3: TGTGCCAGCTCACCAAGAGAAGAGACCCAGTACTTC. The genes are TRBV18 and TRBJ2-5, with D unresolved. The CDR3 is made up of 12 amino acids. Deletions cut 2 bases from V and 3 bases from J, with 4 bases between. Germline V gives CDR1 KGHSH, CDR2 LQKENI.

This clonotype showed up just a few times. The genes are TRBV28 and TRBJ1-1; 8 bases map to TRBD1. The V gene's germline CDR1 is MDHEN and CDR2 SYDVKM. This CDR3 is 11 amino acids long. Trimming took 3 bases from V and 11 from J; bases not matched to a gene: 2. As DNA, the CDR3 is TGTGCCAGCAGTTTTGACAGGGGTGCTTTCTTT. It specifies CASSFDRGAFF. Combining the CDR3 with reference TRBV28 and TRBJ1-1 gives the whole variable domain DVKVTQSSRYLVKRTGEKVFLECVQDMDHENMFWYRQDPGLGLRLIYFSYDVKMKEKGDIPEGYSVSREKKERFSLILESASTNQTSMYLCASSFDRGAFFGQGTRLTVV.

The chain has TRBV27 and TRBJ1-1, with a weak D call TRBD1 (5 bases). V was trimmed by 3 bases and J by 2 bases, leaving 13 bases between them. This CDR3 comprises 15 residues. Germline lookup yields CDR1 MNHEY and CDR2 SMNVEV (reference sequence). Here the CDR3 reads CASSLSPQGNTEAFF. Written as DNA, the CDR3 is TGTGCCAGCAGTTTGTCCCCCCAGGGAAACACTGAAGCTTTCTTT.

The rearrangement joins TRBV28 to TRBJ1-4; unclear D gene. Trimming took 6 bases from V and 5 from J, leaving 4 bases between them. Germline CDR1 and CDR2: MDHEN and SYDVKM. The CDR3 is 11 amino acids. CDR3 nucleotides: TGTGCCAGCAGGGTGAATGAAAAACTGTTTTTT. It encodes CASRVNEKLFF.

The chain has TRBV12-3 or TRBV12-4 and TRBJ2-4; 7 bases line up with TRBD2. There are 15 residues in the CDR3. Germline trimming cut 3 bases from V and 0 bases from J; bases unmatched to any gene: 2. The CDR3 coding sequence is TGTGCCAGCAGTTTCGGCGGGGGAGCCAAAAACATTCAGTACTTC. Its translation is CASSFGGGAKNIQYF.

This chain connects TRBV20-1 to TRBJ2-1; D remains unclear. V gave up 3 bases and J gave up 7 bases, with 7 bases separating them. The CDR3 has 11 residues. Germline V gene data show CDR1 as DFQATT and CDR2 as SNEGSKA (reference sequence). This chain's CDR3 is CSASMMNEQFF. DNA of the CDR3: TGCAGTGCTAGTATGATGAATGAGCAGTTCTTC.

J is TRBJ2-1 and V is TRBV12-3 or TRBV12-4; D unclear. The V and J ends lost 5 bases and 11 bases respectively, with 13 bases between them. The CDR3 runs to 12 residues. CDR3 in DNA: TGTGCCAGCAGTCCTGTGCTGCCTCAGCAGTTCTTC. Encoded protein: CASSPVLPQQFF.